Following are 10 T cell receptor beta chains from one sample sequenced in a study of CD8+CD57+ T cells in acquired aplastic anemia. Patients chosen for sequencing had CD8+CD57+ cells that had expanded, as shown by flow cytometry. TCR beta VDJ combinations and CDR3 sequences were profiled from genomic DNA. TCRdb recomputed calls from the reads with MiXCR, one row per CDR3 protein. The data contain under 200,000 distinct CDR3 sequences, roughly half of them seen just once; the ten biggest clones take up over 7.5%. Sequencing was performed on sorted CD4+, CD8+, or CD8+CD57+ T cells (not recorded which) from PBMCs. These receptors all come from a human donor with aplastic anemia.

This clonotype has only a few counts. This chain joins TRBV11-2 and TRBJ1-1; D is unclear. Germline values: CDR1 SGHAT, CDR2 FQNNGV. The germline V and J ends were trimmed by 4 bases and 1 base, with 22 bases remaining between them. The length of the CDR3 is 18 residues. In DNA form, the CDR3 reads TGTGCCAGCAGCTCAAAACACGTAAGGGCCTACAGGAACACTGAAGCTTTCTTT. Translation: CASSSKHVRAYRNTEAFF.

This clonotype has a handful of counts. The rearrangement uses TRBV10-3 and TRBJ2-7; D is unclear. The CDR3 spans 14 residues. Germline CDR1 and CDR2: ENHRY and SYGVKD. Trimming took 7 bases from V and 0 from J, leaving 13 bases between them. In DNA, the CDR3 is TGTGCCATCACTCCAGACTCCGGCTCCTACGAGCAGTACTTC. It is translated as CAITPDSGSYEQYF.

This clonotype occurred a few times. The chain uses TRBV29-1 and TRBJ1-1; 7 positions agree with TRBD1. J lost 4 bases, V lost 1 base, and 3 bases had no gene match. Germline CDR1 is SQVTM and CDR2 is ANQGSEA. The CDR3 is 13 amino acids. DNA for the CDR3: TGCAGCGTTGAAGGATACAGGGGCACTGAAGCTTTCTTT. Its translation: CSVEGYRGTEAFF.

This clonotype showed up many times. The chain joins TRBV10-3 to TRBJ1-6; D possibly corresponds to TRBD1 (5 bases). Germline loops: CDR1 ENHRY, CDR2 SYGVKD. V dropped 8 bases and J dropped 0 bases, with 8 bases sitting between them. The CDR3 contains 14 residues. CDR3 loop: CAIWGGSYNSPLHF. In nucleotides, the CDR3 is TGTGCCATCTGGGGGGGCTCCTATAATTCACCCCTCCACTTT.

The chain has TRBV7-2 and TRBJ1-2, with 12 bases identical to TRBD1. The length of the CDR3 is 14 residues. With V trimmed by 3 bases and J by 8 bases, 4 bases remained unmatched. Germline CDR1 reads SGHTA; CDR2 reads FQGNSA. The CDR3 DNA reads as TGTGCCAGCAGCTTGGGACAGGGGGCGCGGGGCTACACCTTC. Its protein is CASSLGQGARGYTF.

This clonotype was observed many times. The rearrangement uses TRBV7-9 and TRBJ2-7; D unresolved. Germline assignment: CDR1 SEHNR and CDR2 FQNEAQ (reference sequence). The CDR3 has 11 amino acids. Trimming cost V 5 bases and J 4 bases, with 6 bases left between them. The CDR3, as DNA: TGTGCCAGCAGCCCCATTTACGAGCAGTACTTC. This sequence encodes CASSPIYEQYF.

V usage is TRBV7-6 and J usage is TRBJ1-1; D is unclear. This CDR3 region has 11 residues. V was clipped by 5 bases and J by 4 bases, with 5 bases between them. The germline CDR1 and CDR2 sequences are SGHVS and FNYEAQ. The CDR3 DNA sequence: TGTGCCAGCAGCCCTCTCACTGAAGCTTTCTTT. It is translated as CASSPLTEAFF.

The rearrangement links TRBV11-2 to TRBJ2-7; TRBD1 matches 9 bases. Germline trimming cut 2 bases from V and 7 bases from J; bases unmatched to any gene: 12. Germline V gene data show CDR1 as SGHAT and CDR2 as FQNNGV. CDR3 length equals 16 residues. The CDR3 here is CASSLYTGGAGGEQYF. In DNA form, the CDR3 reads TGTGCCAGCAGCTTATACACAGGGGGCGCTGGGGGGGAGCAGTACTTC.

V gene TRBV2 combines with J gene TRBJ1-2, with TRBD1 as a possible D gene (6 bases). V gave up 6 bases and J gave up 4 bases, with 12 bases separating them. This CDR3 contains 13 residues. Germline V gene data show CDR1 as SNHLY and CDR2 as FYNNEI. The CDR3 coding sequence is TGTGCCAGCAGAGAACAGGGAGGCTATGGCTACACCTTC. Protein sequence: CASREQGGYGYTF.

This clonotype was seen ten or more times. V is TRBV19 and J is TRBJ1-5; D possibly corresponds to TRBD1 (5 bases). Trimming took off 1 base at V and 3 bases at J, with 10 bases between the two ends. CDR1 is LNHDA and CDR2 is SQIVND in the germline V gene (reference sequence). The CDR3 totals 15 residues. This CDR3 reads CASSIGGSYNQPQHF. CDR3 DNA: TGTGCCAGTAGTATAGGGGGCAGTTACAATCAGCCCCAGCATTTT.